This T cell receptor (beta chain) was obtained from a study of T-cell reconstitution after alpha-beta-depleted transplantation in children. CDR1 is DFQATT and CDR2 is SNEGSKA in the germline V gene (reference sequence). This CDR3 is 16 amino acids long. Study-wide findings and caveats: TCRbeta diversity was high at day 60 in some patients (a result of surviving recipient T cells and thymic progenitors). Reportedly, only several hundred clones from non-depleted graft cells drove alpha-beta T-cell counts at about two months. At one year after transplant, newly produced T cells mostly accounted for T-cell counts and diversity.

This clonotype was seen more than once but under ten times. Its antigen is unknown. This may come from a read error, since a much larger clone is one base off. Preparation of the TCRbeta library used unique molecular identifiers. In TCRdb, the PCR reads were re-called with MiXCR into one record per CDR3 protein. The sample has more than 85,000 distinct CDR3 sequences; roughly 7.1% are singletons. This receptor was taken from a boy between 2 and 15 years old with acute lymphoblastic leukemia, due to receive a stem cell transplant. The V call is TRBV20-1, the J call TRBJ2-5, with D possibly being TRBD1 or TRBD2 (6 bases each). The sample in question was PBMCs, obtained before TCRalphabeta/CD19-depleted stem cell transplant. The DNA for the CDR3 is TGCTGTGCTAGAGATCTGTGGGGGGCGATCCAAGAGACCCAGTACTTC. The encoded protein is CCARDLWGAIQETQYF.